This T cell receptor beta chain was recovered during a study of shared clonotypes between healthy human individuals. The germline gives CDR1 MGHRA, CDR2 YSYEKL. Trimming removed 1 base from V and 0 bases from J, with 15 bases in between. The CDR3 loop spans 17 amino acids. Data came from immunoSEQ multiplex PCR; TCRdb stores just in-frame clones and leaves some out. The sample shows some 1.1 million clones, 77% of them seen only once. Points from the study as a whole: Estimated richness was generally greater in naive than memory subsets.

Concerning this clone: What it recognizes is unknown.

The specimen sequenced was memory CD4+ T cells from PBMCs. As to subset: CD45RA-negative fraction. The TCR was taken from a young man in good health. Some clones in this sample may be carry-over from other donors' samples. V usage is TRBV4-1 and J usage is TRBJ1-1; D gene ambiguous. CDR3 in amino acids: CASSQVSGRRLNTEAFF. The DNA for the CDR3 is TGCGCCAGCAGCCAAGTTTCAGGACGCCGATTGAACACTGAAGCTTTCTTT.